This T cell receptor beta chain originates from a study of blood T cell repertoires in COVID-19. For the study at large: The study drew acute and convalescent COVID-19 samples from the United States, Italy and Spain. Nucleic acid was either cDNA or gDNA, and it came from T cells, B-cell-depleted T cells, or PBMCs.

The CDR3 runs 13 residues. Germline V lookup: CDR1 LGHDT, CDR2 YNNKEL (reference sequence). V gave up 1 base and J gave up 10 bases, with 10 bases separating them. Enrolled through a virtual design, the participants were between about 18 and 100 years of age and came from 24 US areas. Per the original data handling: Amplifying reference gene primers gave estimates of nucleated cell counts. This table comes from immunoSEQ multiplex PCR, and its TCRdb copy is limited to in-frame clones, with some not included. The D gene and trimming were derived from the DNA, and the V and J assignments and clone size from that table. The table records about 220,000 clones, 85% to 90% of them present only once.

The receptor comes from a woman aged 18-35 years in a cohort exposed to, infected with or recovered from COVID-19 (not recorded which). V and J are TRBV3-1 (or the pseudogene TRBV3-2) and TRBJ1-4; weak D call: TRBD1 (5 bases). The sample was PBMCs or T cells enriched from blood (not recorded which). DNA for the CDR3: TGTGCCAGCAGCCAAGGGGACTCTGCAAAACTGTTTTTT. Its protein is CASSQGDSAKLFF.